This T cell receptor (beta chain) was found in a study of STAT3 mutations in large granular lymphocyte leukemia. Study observations and caveats: After therapy, about 35% of the 18 patients switched clonotypes, all new clones STAT3 wild type. In some patients, a small highly pathogenic clone possibly went undetected. In several patients, dominant TCR clone burden exceeded STAT3 mutant burden, suggesting STAT3 mutation arose secondarily. Sampling intervals varied between patients and samples. Every T-cell large granular lymphocyte leukemia patient had at least one immunodominant TCR beta clonotype.

V shed 2 bases, J shed 0 bases, and the junction held 7 bases outside the gene matches. From germline, CDR1 is SGHRS and CDR2 YFSETQ. The CDR3 extends over 16 amino acids. Details on this clone: Its antigen is as yet unknown.

Sequenced by immunoSEQ multiplex PCR; TCRdb stores in-frame clones only, minus some. The repertoire holds around 10,000 clones, with 70% to 90% as singletons. Sample: peripheral blood mononuclear cells. The chain combines TRBV5-1 with TRBJ1-1; TRBD1 matches 7 bases. The origin of this receptor is a man in his fifties or sixties with T-cell large granular lymphocyte leukemia. Some clones in this sample may be carry-over from other donors' samples. CDR3 sequence reads: CASSFSEGQMNTEAFF. The CDR3 bases are TGCGCCAGCAGCTTTAGCGAGGGACAGATGAACACTGAAGCTTTCTTT.